Sequencing of this TCR beta chain was carried out in a study of blood T cell repertoires in COVID-19. Whole-study context: Spain, Italy and the United States supplied samples that represented acute and convalescent COVID-19. From T cells, B-cell-depleted T cells, or PBMCs came the material, which was cDNA or gDNA.

Original processing notes: Estimates of nucleated cell counts were drawn from the amplification of reference gene primers. TCRdb's table, derived via immunoSEQ multiplex PCR, lists solely in-frame clones and lacks some. V, J and clone size were drawn from that table, and D and trimming were deduced from the DNA. The data hold a few hundred thousand clones, with just over 85% observed a single time. This clone was counted between two and nine times. Germline CDR1 reads MNHEY; CDR2 reads SVGEGT. V gave up 6 bases and J gave up 0 bases, with 15 bases separating them. This CDR3 contains 15 residues. J is TRBJ2-7 and V is TRBV6-2 or TRBV6-3; D is unresolved. This receptor was identified in a man aged 30-40 years who had recovered from COVID-19. The sequenced sample was peripheral blood. CDR3 amino acids: CASSSRGSSSYEQYF. DNA for the CDR3: TGTGCCAGCAGCTCCCGTGGCTCTAGCTCCTACGAGCAGTACTTC.